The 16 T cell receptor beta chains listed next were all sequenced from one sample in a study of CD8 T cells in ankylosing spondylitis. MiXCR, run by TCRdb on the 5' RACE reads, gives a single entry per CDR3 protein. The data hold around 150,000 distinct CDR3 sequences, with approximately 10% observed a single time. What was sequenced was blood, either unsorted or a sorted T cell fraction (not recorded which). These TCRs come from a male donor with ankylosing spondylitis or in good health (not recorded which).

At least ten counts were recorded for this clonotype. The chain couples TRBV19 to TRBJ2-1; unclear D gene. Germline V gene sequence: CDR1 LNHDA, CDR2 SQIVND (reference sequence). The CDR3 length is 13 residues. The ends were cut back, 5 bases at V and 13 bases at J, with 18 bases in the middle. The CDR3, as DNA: TGTGCCAGTAGTTCTACCCGACTGGAAGTACAGTTCTTC. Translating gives CASSSTRLEVQFF.

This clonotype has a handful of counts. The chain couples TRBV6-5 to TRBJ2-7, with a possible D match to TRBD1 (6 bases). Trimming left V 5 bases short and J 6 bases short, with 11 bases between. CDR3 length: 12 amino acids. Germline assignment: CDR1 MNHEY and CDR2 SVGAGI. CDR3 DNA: TGTGCCAGCAGTCCATCAGGGGCCGAGCAGTACTTC. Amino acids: CASSPSGAEQYF.

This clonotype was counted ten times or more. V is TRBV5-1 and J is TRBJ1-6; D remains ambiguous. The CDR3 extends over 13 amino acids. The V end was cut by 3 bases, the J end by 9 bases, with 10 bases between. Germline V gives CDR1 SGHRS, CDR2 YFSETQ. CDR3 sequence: CASSWSVGSPLHF. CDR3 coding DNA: TGCGCCAGCAGCTGGAGTGTTGGTTCACCCCTCCACTTT.

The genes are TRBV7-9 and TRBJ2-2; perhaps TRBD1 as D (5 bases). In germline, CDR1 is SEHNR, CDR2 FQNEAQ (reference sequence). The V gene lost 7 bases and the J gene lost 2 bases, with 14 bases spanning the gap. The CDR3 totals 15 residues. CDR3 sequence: CASTQTDTNTGELFF. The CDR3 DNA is TGTGCCAGCACCCAGACAGATACCAACACCGGGGAGCTGTTTTTT.

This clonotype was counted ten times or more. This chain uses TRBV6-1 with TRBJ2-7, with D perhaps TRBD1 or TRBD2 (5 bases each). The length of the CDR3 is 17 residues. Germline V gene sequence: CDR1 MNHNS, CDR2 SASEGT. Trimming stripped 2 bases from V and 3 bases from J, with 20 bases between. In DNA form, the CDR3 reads TGTGCCAGCAGTGAACGGTTTGGGACCCTCCTAGGCTACGAGCAGTACTTC. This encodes CASSERFGTLLGYEQYF.

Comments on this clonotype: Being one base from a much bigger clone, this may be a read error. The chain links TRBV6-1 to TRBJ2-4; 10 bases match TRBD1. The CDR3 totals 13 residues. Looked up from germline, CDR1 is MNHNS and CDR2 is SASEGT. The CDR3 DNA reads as TGTGCCGGCAGACAGGGGGCTATAAACATTCAGTACTTC. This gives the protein CAGRQGAINIQYF.

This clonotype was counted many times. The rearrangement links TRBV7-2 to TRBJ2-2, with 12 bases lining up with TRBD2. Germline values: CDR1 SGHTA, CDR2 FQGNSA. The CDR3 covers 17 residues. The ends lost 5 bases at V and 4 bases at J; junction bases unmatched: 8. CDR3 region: CASSTRLAGASTGELFF. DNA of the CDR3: TGTGCCAGCAGCACCCGACTAGCGGGAGCTAGCACCGGGGAGCTGTTTTTT.

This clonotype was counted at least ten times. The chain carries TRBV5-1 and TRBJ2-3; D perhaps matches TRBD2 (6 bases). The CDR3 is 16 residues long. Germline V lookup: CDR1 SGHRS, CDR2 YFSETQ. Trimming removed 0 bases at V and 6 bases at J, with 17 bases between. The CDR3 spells CASSLAGGGVFDTQYF. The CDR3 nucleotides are TGCGCCAGCAGCTTGGCCGGTGGCGGGGTATTCGATACGCAGTATTTT.

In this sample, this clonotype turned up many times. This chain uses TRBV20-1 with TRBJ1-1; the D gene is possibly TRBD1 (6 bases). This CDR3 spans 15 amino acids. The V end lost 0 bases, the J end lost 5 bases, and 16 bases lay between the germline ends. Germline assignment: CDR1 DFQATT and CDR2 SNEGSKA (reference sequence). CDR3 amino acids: CSARDPNREGTEAFF. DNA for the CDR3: TGCAGTGCTAGAGATCCCAACAGGGAGGGGACTGAAGCTTTCTTT.

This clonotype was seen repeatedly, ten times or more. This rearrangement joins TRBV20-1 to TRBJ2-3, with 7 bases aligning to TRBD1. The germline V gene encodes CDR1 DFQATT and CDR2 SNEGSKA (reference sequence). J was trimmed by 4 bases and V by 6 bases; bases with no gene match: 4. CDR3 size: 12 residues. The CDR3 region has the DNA TGCAGTGCAACCGACAGGGCAGATACGCAGTATTTT. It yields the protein CSATDRADTQYF.

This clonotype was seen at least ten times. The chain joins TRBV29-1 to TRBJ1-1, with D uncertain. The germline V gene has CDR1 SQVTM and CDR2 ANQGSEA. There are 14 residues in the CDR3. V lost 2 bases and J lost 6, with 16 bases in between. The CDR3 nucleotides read TGCAGCGTTGAATTCGTATCCTTGAGCGCTGAAGCTTTCTTT. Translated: CSVEFVSLSAEAFF.

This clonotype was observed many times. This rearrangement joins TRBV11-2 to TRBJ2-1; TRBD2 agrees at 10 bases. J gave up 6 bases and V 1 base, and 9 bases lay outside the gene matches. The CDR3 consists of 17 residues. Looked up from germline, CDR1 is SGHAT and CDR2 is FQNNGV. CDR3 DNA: TGTGCCAGCAGCTTAGGTAAAGGGACTAGCGTTTTCAATGAGCAGTTCTTC. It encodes CASSLGKGTSVFNEQFF. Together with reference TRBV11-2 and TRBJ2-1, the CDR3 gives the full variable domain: EAGVAQSPRYKIIEKRQSVAFWCNPISGHATLYWYQQILGQGPKLLIQFQNNGVVDDSQLPKDRFSAERLKGVDSTLKIQPAKLEDSAVYLCASSLGKGTSVFNEQFFGPGTRLTVL.

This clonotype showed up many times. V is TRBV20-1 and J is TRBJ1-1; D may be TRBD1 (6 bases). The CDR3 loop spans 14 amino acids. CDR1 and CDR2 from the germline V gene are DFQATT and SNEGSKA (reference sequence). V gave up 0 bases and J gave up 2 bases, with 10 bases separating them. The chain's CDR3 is CSARDADSNTEAFF. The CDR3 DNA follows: TGCAGTGCTAGAGATGCGGACAGCAACACTGAAGCTTTCTTT.

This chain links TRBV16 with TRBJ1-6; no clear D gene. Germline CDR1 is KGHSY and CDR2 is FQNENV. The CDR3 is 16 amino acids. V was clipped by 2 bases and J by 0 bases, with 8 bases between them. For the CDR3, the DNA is TGTGCCAGCAGCCAAGACCCCAGCTCCTATAATTCACCCCTCCACTTT. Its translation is CASSQDPSSYNSPLHF.

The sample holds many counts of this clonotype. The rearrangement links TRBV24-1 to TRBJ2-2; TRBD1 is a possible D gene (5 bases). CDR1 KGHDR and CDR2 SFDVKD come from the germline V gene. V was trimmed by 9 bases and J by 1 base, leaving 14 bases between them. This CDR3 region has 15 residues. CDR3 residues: CATAKGSLNTGELFF. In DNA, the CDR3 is TGTGCCACCGCGAAGGGGTCCTTGAACACCGGGGAGCTGTTTTTT.

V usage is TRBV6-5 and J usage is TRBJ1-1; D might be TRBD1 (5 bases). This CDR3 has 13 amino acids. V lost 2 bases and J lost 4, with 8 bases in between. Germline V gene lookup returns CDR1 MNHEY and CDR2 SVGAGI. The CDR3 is CASSYGRVTEAFF. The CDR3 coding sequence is TGTGCCAGCAGTTACGGCAGGGTCACTGAAGCTTTCTTT.